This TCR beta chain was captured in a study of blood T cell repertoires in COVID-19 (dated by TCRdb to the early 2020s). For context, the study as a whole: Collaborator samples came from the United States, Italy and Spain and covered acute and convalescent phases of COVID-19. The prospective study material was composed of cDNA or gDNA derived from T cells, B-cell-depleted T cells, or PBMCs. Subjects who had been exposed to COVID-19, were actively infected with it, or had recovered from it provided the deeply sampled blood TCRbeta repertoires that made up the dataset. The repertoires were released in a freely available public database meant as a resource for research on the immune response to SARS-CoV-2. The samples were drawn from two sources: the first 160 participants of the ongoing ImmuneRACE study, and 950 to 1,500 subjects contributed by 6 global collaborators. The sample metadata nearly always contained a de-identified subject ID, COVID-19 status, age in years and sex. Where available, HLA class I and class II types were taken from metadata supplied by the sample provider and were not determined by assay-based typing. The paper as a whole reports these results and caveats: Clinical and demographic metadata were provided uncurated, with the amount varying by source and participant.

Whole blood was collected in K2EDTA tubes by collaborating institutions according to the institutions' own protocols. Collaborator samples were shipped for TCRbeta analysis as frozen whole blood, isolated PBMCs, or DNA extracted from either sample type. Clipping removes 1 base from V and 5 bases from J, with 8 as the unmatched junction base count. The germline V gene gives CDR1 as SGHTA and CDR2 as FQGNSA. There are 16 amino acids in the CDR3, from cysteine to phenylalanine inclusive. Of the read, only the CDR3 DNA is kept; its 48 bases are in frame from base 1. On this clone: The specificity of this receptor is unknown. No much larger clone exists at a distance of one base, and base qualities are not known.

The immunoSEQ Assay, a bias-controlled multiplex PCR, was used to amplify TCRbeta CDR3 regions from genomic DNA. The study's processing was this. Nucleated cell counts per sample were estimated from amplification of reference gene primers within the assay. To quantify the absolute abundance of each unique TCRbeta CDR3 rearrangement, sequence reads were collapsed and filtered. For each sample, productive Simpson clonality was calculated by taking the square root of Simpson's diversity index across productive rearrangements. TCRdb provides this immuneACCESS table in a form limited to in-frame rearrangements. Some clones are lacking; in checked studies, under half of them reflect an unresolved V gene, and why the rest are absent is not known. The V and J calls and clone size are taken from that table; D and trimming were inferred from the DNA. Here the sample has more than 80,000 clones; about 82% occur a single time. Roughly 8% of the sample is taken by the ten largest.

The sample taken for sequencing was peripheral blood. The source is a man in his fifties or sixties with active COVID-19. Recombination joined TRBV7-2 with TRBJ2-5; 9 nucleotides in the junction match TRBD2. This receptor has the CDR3 CASSLGNLAGRETQYF. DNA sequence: TGTGCCAGCAGCTTAGGAAACCTAGCGGGACGCGAGACCCAGTACTTC.